This is a list of T cell receptor beta chains from one sample in a study of blood T cell repertoires in COVID-19. Only in-frame clones appear in the TCRdb table, and some are missing; sequencing was by immunoSEQ multiplex PCR. The table shows about 220,000 clones, with less than 85% occurring only once. The sequenced sample consisted of peripheral blood. All receptors come from a woman older than 75 with acute or convalescent COVID-19. CDR3s include the opening cysteine and the closing phenylalanine or tryptophan. Each record gives: clone size, V gene, J gene, D gene, CDR3 DNA, CDR3 protein. A D gene is named only where the DNA matches it firmly. Part of the rows lack a size; the others show once, few, many or a class for expanded clones.

clone_size: .; v_call: TRBV5-1; j_call: TRBJ1-4; d_call: TRBD1; cdr3_nt: TGCGCCAGCAGCTTGGGTCTCCTACGGACAGGGGATAATGAAAAACTGTTTTTT; cdr3_aa: CASSLGLLRTGDNEKLFF
clone_size: .; v_call: TRBV10-3; j_call: TRBJ1-2; d_call: TRBD1; cdr3_nt: TGTGCCATCAGTGAGTCGAGCAGGGGGCGAACCGATGGCTACACCTTC; cdr3_aa: CAISESSRGRTDGYTF
clone_size: once; v_call: TRBV18; j_call: TRBJ2-1; d_call: .; cdr3_nt: TGTGCCAGCTCACCCTATACTGACACGAGCAATGAGCAGTTCTTC; cdr3_aa: CASSPYTDTSNEQFF
clone_size: once; v_call: TRBV28; j_call: TRBJ1-5; d_call: .; cdr3_nt: TGTGCCAGCAGCTACATTGGCACGGGAGGGGGCAATCAGCCCCAGCATTTT; cdr3_aa: CASSYIGTGGGNQPQHF
clone_size: .; v_call: TRBV2; j_call: TRBJ1-6; d_call: .; cdr3_nt: TGTGCCAGCAGGCCGACGGACGGGGGGCGGAATTCACCCCTCCACTTT; cdr3_aa: CASRPTDGGRNSPLHF
clone_size: .; v_call: TRBV7-9; j_call: TRBJ2-3; d_call: .; cdr3_nt: TGTGCCAGCAGCTTAGTATCCGGGACTGAAACAGATACGCAGTATTTT; cdr3_aa: CASSLVSGTETDTQYF
clone_size: .; v_call: TRBV30; j_call: TRBJ1-2; d_call: TRBD1; cdr3_nt: TGTGCCTGGAGTGTTCAGGGGGCGTATGGCTACACCTTC; cdr3_aa: CAWSVQGAYGYTF
clone_size: .; v_call: TRBV27; j_call: TRBJ1-4; d_call: .; cdr3_nt: TGTGCCAGCAGTTTCTTAACTAATGAAAAACTGTTTTTT; cdr3_aa: CASSFLTNEKLFF
clone_size: .; v_call: TRBV19; j_call: TRBJ1-1; d_call: .; cdr3_nt: TGTGCCAGTAGTATTTCACATGAGGTTACTAACACTGAAGCTTTCTTT; cdr3_aa: CASSISHEVTNTEAFF
clone_size: .; v_call: TRBV13; j_call: TRBJ1-2; d_call: .; cdr3_nt: TGTGCCAGCAGCTCTCGAGTGTATGGCTACACCTTC; cdr3_aa: CASSSRVYGYTF
clone_size: .; v_call: TRBV11-3; j_call: TRBJ2-7; d_call: .; cdr3_nt: TGTGCCAGCAGCCTAATCCCGGGCCCAGGGCACGAGCAGTACTTC; cdr3_aa: CASSLIPGPGHEQYF
clone_size: .; v_call: TRBV7-7; j_call: TRBJ2-5; d_call: .; cdr3_nt: TGTGCTAGCAGCTCGCCCGCGGTCGGGGAGACCCAGTACTTC; cdr3_aa: CASSSPAVGETQYF
clone_size: .; v_call: TRBV4-2; j_call: TRBJ2-3; d_call: TRBD2; cdr3_nt: TGTGCCAGCAGCCGAGTACTAGCGGGGGTGACAGATACGCAGTATTTT; cdr3_aa: CASSRVLAGVTDTQYF